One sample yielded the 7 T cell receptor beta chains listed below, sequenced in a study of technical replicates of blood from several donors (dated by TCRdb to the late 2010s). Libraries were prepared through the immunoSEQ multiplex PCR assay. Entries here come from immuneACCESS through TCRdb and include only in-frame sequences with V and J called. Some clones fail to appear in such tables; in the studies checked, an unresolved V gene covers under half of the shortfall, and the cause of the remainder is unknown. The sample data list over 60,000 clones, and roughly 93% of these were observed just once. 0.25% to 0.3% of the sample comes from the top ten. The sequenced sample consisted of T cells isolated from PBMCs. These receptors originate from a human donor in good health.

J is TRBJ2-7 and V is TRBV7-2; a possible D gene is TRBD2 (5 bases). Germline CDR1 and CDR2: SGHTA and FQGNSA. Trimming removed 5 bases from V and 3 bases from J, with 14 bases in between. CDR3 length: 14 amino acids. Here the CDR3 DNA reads TGTGCCAGCAGCACCGACTATTATAACTACGAGCAGTACTTC. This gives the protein CASSTDYYNYEQYF.

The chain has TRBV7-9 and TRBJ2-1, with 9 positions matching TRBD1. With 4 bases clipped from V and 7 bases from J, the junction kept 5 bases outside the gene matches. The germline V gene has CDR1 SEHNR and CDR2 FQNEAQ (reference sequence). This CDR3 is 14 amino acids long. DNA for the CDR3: TGTGCCAGCAGCTCTCCGGGACAGGGAAATGAGCAGTTCTTC. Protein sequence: CASSSPGQGNEQFF.

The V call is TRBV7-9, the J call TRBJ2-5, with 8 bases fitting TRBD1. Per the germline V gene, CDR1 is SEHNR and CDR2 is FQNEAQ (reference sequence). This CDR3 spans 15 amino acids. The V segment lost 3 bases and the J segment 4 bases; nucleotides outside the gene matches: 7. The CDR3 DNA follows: TGTGCCAGCAGCTTTCCCACAGGGGGTGGAGAGACCCAGTACTTC. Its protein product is CASSFPTGGGETQYF.

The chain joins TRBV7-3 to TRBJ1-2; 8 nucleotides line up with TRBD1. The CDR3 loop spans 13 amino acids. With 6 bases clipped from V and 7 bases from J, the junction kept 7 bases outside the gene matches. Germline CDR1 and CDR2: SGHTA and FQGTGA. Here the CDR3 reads CASSDGQGGGYTF. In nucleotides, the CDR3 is TGTGCCAGCAGTGACGGACAGGGCGGTGGCTACACCTTC.

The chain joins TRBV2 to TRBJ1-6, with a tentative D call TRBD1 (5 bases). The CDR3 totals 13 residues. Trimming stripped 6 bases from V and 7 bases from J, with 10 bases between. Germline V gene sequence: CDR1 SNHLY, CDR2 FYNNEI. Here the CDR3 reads CASRQESNSPLHF. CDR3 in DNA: TGTGCCAGCAGACAGGAGTCAAATTCACCCCTCCACTTT.

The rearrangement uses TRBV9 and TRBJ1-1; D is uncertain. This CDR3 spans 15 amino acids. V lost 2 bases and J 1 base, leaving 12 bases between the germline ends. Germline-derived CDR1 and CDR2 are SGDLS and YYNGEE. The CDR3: CASSVLGRGNTEAFF. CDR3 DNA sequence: TGTGCCAGCAGCGTCCTGGGTCGAGGGAACACTGAAGCTTTCTTT.

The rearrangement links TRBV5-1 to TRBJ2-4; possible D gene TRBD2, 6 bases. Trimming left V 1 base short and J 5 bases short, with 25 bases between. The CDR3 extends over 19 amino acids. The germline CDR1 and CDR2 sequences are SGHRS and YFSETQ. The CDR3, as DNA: TGCGCCAGCAGCTTGAAGTCCCGGGACGCCACTTGGAGGGAAAACATTCAGTACTTC. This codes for CASSLKSRDATWRENIQYF.